This paragraph covers one T cell receptor beta chain sequence. Data came from immunoSEQ multiplex PCR; TCRdb stores just in-frame clones and leaves some out. The repertoire holds over 2 million clones, with roughly 94% as singletons. This sample was taken from a study of shared clonotypes between healthy human individuals. This CDR3 is built from 16 residues. The V and J ends lost 6 bases and 2 bases respectively, with 17 bases between them. CDR1 and CDR2 from the germline V gene are MDHEN and SYDVKM. This TCR was sampled from a man younger than 30 in good health. The sequencing input was naive CD4+ T cells sorted from blood. The sample's subset: CD45RA+ positively selected. The chain uses TRBV28 and TRBJ1-5; D not resolved. The CDR3 reads CASSSGSLRGNQPQHF. The CDR3 region has the DNA TGTGCCAGCAGCTCCGGATCACTTAGGGGCAATCAGCCCCAGCATTTT.